One and the same sample provided the 21 T cell receptor beta chains below, sequenced in a study of T cell repertoires in cytomegalovirus infection. Using its own MiXCR run on the reads, TCRdb lists one record per CDR3 protein. The sample has around 230,000 distinct CDR3 sequences, 35% to 45% seen once. Their antigens remain unidentified. The sequencing here drew on CD8+ T cells from cultured PBMCs, taken from culture after CMV antigen stimulation. The receptor source for this set is a human donor in good health (CMV status not recorded). Some clones in this sample may be carry-over from other donors' samples.

V and J are TRBV7-6 and TRBJ2-2; 7 bases agree with TRBD2. Trimming cost V 1 base and J 1 base; bases outside gene matches: 3. CDR3 length: 16 residues. Germline CDR1 reads SGHVS; CDR2 reads FNYEAQ. The CDR3 loop reads CASSLGASGNTGELFF. In nucleotides, the CDR3 is TGTGCCAGCAGCTTAGGGGCTAGCGGGAACACCGGGGAGCTGTTTTTT.

This clonotype showed up just a few times. The V and J genes are TRBV2 and TRBJ2-1; D uncertain. Trimming removed 7 bases at V and 2 bases at J, with 9 bases between. CDR3 size: 13 residues. The germline V gene encodes CDR1 SNHLY and CDR2 FYNNEI. The chain's CDR3 is CASKGRTYNEQFF. For the CDR3, the DNA is TGTGCCAGCAAGGGCAGGACCTACAATGAGCAGTTCTTC.

This clonotype showed up just a few times. The rearrangement uses TRBV7-2 and TRBJ2-7; D possibly uses TRBD1 or TRBD2 (5 bases each). The V gene lost 3 bases and the J gene lost 2 bases, with 17 bases spanning the gap. The CDR3 is 16 amino acids. In germline, CDR1 is SGHTA, CDR2 FQGNSA. CDR3 region: CASSFPRLGGTYEQYF. DNA of the CDR3: TGTGCCAGCAGCTTCCCCCGACTTGGGGGTACCTACGAGCAGTACTTC. The complete variable domain, with remaining parts taken from reference TRBV7-2 and TRBJ2-7, reads GAGVSQSPSNKVTEKGKDVELRCDPISGHTALYWYRQSLGQGLEFLIYFQGNSAPDKSGLPSDRFSAERTGGSVSTLTIQRTQQEDSAVYLCASSFPRLGGTYEQYFGPGTRLTVT.

Turning to this clonotype: Without the conserved terminal phenylalanine or tryptophan, this CDR3 likely stems from a read error. The DNA is omitted, as the CDR3 cannot be located on it reliably, and the CDR3 follows TCRdb's listing. The CDR3 sequence: CASSLASQGSNTEALY. The chain uses TRBV7-8 and TRBJ1-1; the table's D call, TRBD1, has no DNA check behind it. A total of 16 residues make up the CDR3, ends included. CDR1 and CDR2 (germline): SGHVS, FQNEAQ.

The chain uses TRBV2 and TRBJ1-1, with no clear D. V was clipped by 8 bases and J by 2 bases, with 27 bases between them. CDR3 length: 18 residues. CDR1 is SNHLY and CDR2 is FYNNEI in the germline V gene. CDR3 bases: TGTGCCAGCGCTAGGACGGACGTTCTCCAGGACCTTAACACTGAAGCTTTCTTT. Its protein product is CASARTDVLQDLNTEAFF.

This clonotype showed up many times. The CDR3 region has the DNA TGCAGCTATCGGGCCAGGGCCAGGATAGAGACCCAGTACTTC. Translation: CSYRARARIETQYF. The chain couples TRBV29-1 to TRBJ2-5; maybe TRBD1 (5 bases). This CDR3 has 14 residues. Looked up from germline, CDR1 is SQVTM and CDR2 is ANQGSEA. Trimming removed 8 bases from V and 4 bases from J, with 20 bases in between.

This clonotype was seen only a few times. The chain carries TRBV7-8 and TRBJ1-4; a possible D gene is TRBD1 (5 bases). Trimming took 2 bases from V and 7 from J, leaving 11 bases between them. This CDR3 spans 14 amino acids. The germline V gene has CDR1 SGHVS and CDR2 FQNEAQ. CDR3 coding DNA: TGTGCCAGCAGCTTACAGGGAATCCGTGAAAAACTGTTTTTT. Amino acid sequence: CASSLQGIREKLFF.

This clonotype was counted a few times. The chain carries TRBV7-9 and TRBJ2-7; D remains unclear. Germline CDR1 and CDR2: SEHNR and FQNEAQ (reference sequence). This CDR3 contains 16 residues. The ends were cut back, 5 bases at V and 3 bases at J, with 20 bases in the middle. CDR3 in amino acids: CASSDDTSMGFYEQYF. The CDR3 DNA is TGTGCCAGCAGCGATGATACCTCCATGGGGTTCTACGAGCAGTACTTC.

This clonotype was observed a handful of times. This sequence joins TRBV7-9 and TRBJ2-7, with 9 bases matching TRBD1. Germline values: CDR1 SEHNR, CDR2 FQNEAQ (reference sequence). Trimming cost V 8 bases and J 2 bases; bases outside gene matches: 4. The CDR3 loop spans 13 amino acids. The CDR3 DNA is TGTGCCAGCGGGACAGGGTCAGCCTACGAGCAGTACTTC. Its translation is CASGTGSAYEQYF.

This clonotype occurred a few times. This sequence joins TRBV2 and TRBJ1-2; D not certain. In germline, CDR1 is SNHLY, CDR2 FYNNEI. Trimming stripped 4 bases from V and 4 bases from J, with 7 bases between. The CDR3 has 12 amino acids. The CDR3 region is CASSGRIYGYTF. CDR3 bases: TGTGCCAGCAGTGGCCGAATCTATGGCTACACCTTC. Full variable domain (rest looked up from reference TRBV2 and TRBJ1-2): EPEVTQTPSHQVTQMGQEVILRCVPISNHLYFYWYRQILGQKVEFLVSFYNNEISEKSEIFDDQFSVERPDGSNFTLKIRSTKLEDSAMYFCASSGRIYGYTFGSGTRLTVV.

This clonotype occurred a few times. This CDR3 is CASSLAFSSYEQYF. In nucleotides, the CDR3 is TGTGCCAGCAGCTTAGCCTTTAGCTCCTACGAGCAGTACTTC. This sequence joins TRBV11-3 and TRBJ2-7; D not certain. Germline CDR1 reads SGHNT; CDR2 reads YENEEA. V gave up 1 base and J gave up 0 bases, with 7 bases separating them. This CDR3 region has 14 residues.

This clonotype has a count of ten or more. V is TRBV7-2 and J is TRBJ2-2, with 8 nucleotides matching TRBD1. The CDR3 has 17 amino acids. J lost 0 bases, V lost 5 bases, and 8 bases had no gene match. The V gene's germline CDR1 is SGHTA and CDR2 FQGNSA. CDR3: CASSPRTGNTNTGELFF. In DNA form, the CDR3 reads TGTGCCAGCAGCCCCCGGACAGGGAATACGAACACCGGGGAGCTGTTTTTT.

This clonotype appeared a few times. The chain has TRBV27 and TRBJ2-1; 7 bases fit TRBD2. This CDR3 has 16 amino acids. Trimming cost V 6 bases and J 1 base; bases outside gene matches: 9. Germline V lookup: CDR1 MNHEY, CDR2 SMNVEV (reference sequence). The CDR3 sequence: CASRGTSGGSYNEQFF. The DNA of the CDR3 is TGTGCCAGCAGGGGTACTTCGGGAGGATCCTACAATGAGCAGTTCTTC.

The genes are TRBV7-6 and TRBJ2-1; TRBD2 matches 12 bases. Germline V gives CDR1 SGHVS, CDR2 FNYEAQ. Losses at the gene ends were 4 bases for V and 8 bases for J; bases not matched to a gene: 3. CDR3 size: 14 residues. CDR3 loop: CASSSSGRADEQFF. The DNA for the CDR3 is TGTGCCAGCAGCTCTAGCGGGAGGGCAGATGAGCAGTTCTTC.

In this sample, this clonotype turned up once. This chain uses TRBV27 with TRBJ2-1; the match to TRBD2 covers 10 bases. The CDR3 has 15 residues. The germline gives CDR1 MNHEY, CDR2 SMNVEV (reference sequence). The trim removed 6 bases at V and 3 bases at J, leaving 5 bases unmatched. This CDR3 reads CASRPGLAVYNEQFF. The CDR3 region has the DNA TGTGCCAGCAGACCCGGACTAGCGGTCTACAATGAGCAGTTCTTC.

This clonotype was found a few times. V gene TRBV12-3 or TRBV12-4 combines with J gene TRBJ1-5, with 8 bases lining up with TRBD1. The CDR3 runs to 13 residues. V shed 5 bases, J shed 7 bases, and the junction held 4 bases outside the gene matches. The CDR3 DNA is TGTGCCAGCAGTGGACAGGGAGGGCAGCCCCAGCATTTT. This translates into CASSGQGGQPQHF.

Here the CDR3 DNA reads TGTGCCAGCAGCTTAGGGGCAGATGTGAACACTGAAGCTTTCTTT. Protein product: CASSLGADVNTEAFF. This chain joins TRBV6-8 and TRBJ1-1; D is perhaps TRBD1 (5 bases). Germline V gene data show CDR1 as MNHGY and CDR2 as SAAAGT. V dropped 6 bases and J dropped 0 bases, with 14 bases sitting between them. The CDR3 is 15 amino acids.

The chain is built from TRBV5-1 and TRBJ2-2; D not certain. The germline CDR1 and CDR2 sequences are SGHRS and YFSETQ. This CDR3 is built from 14 residues. V lost 4 bases and J lost 0, with 7 bases in between. For the CDR3, the DNA is TGCGCCAGCAGCCCGGCGACGAACACCGGGGAGCTGTTTTTT. It specifies CASSPATNTGELFF.

This clonotype was counted between two and nine times. The rearrangement links TRBV25-1 to TRBJ2-5, with D perhaps TRBD1 or TRBD2 (5 bases each). Trimming stripped 7 bases from V and 4 bases from J, with 19 bases between. CDR1 MGHDK and CDR2 SYGVNS come from the germline V gene. The CDR3 loop spans 15 amino acids. CDR3 loop: CASTPARGDRETQYF. The DNA for the CDR3 is TGTGCCAGCACCCCAGCAAGGGGAGACCGAGAGACCCAGTACTTC.

The V gene is TRBV9, the J gene TRBJ1-2; 9 bases are shared with TRBD1. The CDR3 contains 15 residues. V dropped 5 bases and J dropped 8; count of bases not matched to a gene: 13. In germline, CDR1 is SGDLS, CDR2 YYNGEE. The CDR3 DNA is TGTGCCAGCAGTGACCCGGGACAGGGAACAGACGGCTACACCTTC. Encoded protein: CASSDPGQGTDGYTF. Variable domain in full (rest from reference TRBV9 and TRBJ1-2): DSGVTQTPKHLITATGQRVTLRCSPRSGDLSVYWYQQSLDQGLQFLIQYYNGEERAKGNILERFSAQQFPDLHSELNLSSLELGDSALYFCASSDPGQGTDGYTFGSGTRLTVV.

This clonotype has ten or more counts. The genes are TRBV5-5 and TRBJ2-2; D might be TRBD1 (6 bases). Trimming removed 1 base from V and 5 bases from J, with 12 bases in between. The CDR3 runs 15 residues. CDR1 and CDR2 (germline): SGHKS, YYEKEE (reference sequence). The CDR3 nucleotides are TGTGCCAGCAGCTTGACAGGGACGGGGACCGGGGAGCTGTTTTTT. It specifies CASSLTGTGTGELFF.